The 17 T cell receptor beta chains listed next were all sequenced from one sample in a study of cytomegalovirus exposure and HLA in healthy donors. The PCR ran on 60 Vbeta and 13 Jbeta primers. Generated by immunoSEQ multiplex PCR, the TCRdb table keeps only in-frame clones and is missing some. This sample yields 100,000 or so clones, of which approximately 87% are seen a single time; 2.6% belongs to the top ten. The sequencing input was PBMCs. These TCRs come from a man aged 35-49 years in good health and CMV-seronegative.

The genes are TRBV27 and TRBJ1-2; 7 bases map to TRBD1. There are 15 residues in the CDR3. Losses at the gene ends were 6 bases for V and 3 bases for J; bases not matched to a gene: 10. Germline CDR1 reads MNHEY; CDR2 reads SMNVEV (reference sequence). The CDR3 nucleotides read TGTGCCAGCAGGGGGACAGTAACTGGATACTATGGCTACACCTTC. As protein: CASRGTVTGYYGYTF.

CDR3 residues: CSAAPGLADLGTDTQYF. CDR3 nucleotides: TGCAGCGCCGCCCCGGGACTAGCGGACCTCGGCACAGATACGCAGTATTTT. This rearrangement joins TRBV29-1 to TRBJ2-3, with 11 positions matching TRBD2. This CDR3 is 17 amino acids long. CDR1 SQVTM and CDR2 ANQGSEA come from the germline V gene. With V trimmed by 7 bases and J by 1 base, 13 bases remained unmatched.

CDR3 nucleotide sequence: TGTGCCAGCAGCGTAGGATTCGCGGGGAGCCAAGAGACCCAGTACTTC. Protein product: CASSVGFAGSQETQYF. The rearrangement links TRBV9 to TRBJ2-5, with a weak D call TRBD2 (6 bases). Germline V gene data show CDR1 as SGDLS and CDR2 as YYNGEE. The CDR3 sequence is 16 residues long. The V end was cut by 0 bases, the J end by 1 base, with 13 bases between.

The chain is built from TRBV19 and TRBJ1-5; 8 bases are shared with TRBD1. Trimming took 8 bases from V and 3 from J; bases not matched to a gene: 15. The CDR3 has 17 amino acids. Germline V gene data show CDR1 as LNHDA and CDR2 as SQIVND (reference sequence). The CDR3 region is CASSTPREQGDNQPQHF. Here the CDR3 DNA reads TGTGCCAGTTCTACCCCCAGGGAACAGGGGGACAATCAGCCCCAGCATTTT.

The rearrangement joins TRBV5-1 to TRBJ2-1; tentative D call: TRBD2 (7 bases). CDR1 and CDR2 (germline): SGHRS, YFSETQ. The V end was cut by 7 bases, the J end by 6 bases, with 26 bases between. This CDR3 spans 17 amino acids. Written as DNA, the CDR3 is TGCGCCAGCCAATCTCGGGGTGGGCGGGGGCGCTCCAATGAGCAGTTCTTC. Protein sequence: CASQSRGGRGRSNEQFF.

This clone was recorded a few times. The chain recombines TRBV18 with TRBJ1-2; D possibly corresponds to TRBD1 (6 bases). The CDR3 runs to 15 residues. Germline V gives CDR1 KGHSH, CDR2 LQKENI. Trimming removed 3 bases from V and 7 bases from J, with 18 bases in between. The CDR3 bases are TGTGCCAGCTCACCGGTATCCCAGGGGATTGGTGGCTACACCTTC. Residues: CASSPVSQGIGGYTF.

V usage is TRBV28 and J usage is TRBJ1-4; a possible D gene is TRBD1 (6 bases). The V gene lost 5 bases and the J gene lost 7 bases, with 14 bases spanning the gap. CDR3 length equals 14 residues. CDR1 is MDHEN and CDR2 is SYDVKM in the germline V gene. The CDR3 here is CASSPRTEAEKLFF. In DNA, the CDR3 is TGTGCCAGCAGTCCTAGGACAGAAGCTGAAAAACTGTTTTTT.

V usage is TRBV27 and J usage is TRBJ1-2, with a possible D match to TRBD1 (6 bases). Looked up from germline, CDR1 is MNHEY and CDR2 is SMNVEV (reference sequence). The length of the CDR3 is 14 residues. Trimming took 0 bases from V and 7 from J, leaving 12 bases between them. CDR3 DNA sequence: TGTGCCAGCAGTTTATCGAACAGGGTTACTGGCTACACCTTC. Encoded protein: CASSLSNRVTGYTF.

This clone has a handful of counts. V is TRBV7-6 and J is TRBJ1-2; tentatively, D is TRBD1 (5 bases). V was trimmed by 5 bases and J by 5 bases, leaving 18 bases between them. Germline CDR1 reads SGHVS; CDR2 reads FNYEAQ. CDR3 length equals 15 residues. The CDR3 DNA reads TGTGCCAGCAGCCCGGGTGGGGGGGAATTATATGGCTACACCTTC. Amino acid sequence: CASSPGGGELYGYTF.

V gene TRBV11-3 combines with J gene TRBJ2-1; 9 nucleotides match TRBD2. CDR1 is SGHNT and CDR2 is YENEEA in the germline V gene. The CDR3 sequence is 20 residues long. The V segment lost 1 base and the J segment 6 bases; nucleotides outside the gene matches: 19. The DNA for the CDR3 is TGTGCCAGCAGCTTAGCCTGGGGCGGGGGGGCCCTTTCCGCCCCCAATGAGCAGTTCTTC. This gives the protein CASSLAWGGGALSAPNEQFF.

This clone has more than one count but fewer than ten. The CDR3 region has the DNA TGTGCCAGCAGCCCCTCGACAGGGCTCTATGGCTACACCTTC. Its protein product is CASSPSTGLYGYTF. This chain connects TRBV9 to TRBJ1-2; 7 nucleotides line up with TRBD1. CDR1 SGDLS and CDR2 YYNGEE come from the germline V gene. The V segment lost 4 bases and the J segment 4 bases; nucleotides outside the gene matches: 7. The CDR3 is 14 residues long.

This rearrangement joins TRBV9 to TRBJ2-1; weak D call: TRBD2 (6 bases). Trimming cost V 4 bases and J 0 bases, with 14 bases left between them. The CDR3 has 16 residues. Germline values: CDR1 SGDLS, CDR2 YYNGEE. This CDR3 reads CASSSIADPSYNEQFF. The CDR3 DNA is TGTGCCAGCAGCTCCATAGCGGACCCCTCCTACAATGAGCAGTTCTTC.

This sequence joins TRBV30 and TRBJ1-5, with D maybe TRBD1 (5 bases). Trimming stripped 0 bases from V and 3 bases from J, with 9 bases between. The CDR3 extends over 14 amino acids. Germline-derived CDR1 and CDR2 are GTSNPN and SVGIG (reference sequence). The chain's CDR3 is CAWSVGRANQPQHF. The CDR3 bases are TGTGCCTGGAGTGTAGGCAGGGCCAATCAGCCCCAGCATTTT.

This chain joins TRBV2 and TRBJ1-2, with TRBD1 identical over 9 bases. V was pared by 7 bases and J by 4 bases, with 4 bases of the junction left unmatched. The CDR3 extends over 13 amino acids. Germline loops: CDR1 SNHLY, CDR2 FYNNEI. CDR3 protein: CASNRQGGYGYTF. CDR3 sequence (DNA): TGTGCCAGCAATCGACAGGGGGGCTATGGCTACACCTTC.

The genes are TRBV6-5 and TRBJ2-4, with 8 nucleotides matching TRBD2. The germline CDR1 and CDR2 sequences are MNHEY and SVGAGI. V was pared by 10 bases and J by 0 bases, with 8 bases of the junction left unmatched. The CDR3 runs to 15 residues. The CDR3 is CATRTSPLAKNIQYF. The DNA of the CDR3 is TGTGCCACCAGGACTAGCCCCTTAGCCAAAAACATTCAGTACTTC.

CDR3 sequence reads: CASSKQGSGANVLTF. Here the CDR3 DNA reads TGTGCCAGCAGTAAACAGGGCTCTGGGGCCAACGTCCTGACTTTC. The V call is TRBV25-1, the J call TRBJ2-6; tentatively, D is TRBD1 (6 bases). Germline loops: CDR1 MGHDK, CDR2 SYGVNS. Trimming took 5 bases from V and 0 from J, leaving 8 bases between them. This CDR3 contains 15 residues.

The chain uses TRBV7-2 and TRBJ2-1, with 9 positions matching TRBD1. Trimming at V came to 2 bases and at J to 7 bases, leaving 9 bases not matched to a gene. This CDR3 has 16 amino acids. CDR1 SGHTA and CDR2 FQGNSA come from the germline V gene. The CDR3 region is CASSLNRGTGRNEQFF. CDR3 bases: TGTGCCAGCAGCTTAAATCGTGGGACAGGGAGAAATGAGCAGTTCTTC.